This TCR beta chain was sequenced during a study of shared clonotypes between healthy human individuals. Points from the study as a whole: Compared with memory subsets, naive subsets generally had larger estimated richness.

Division of CD4+ cells produced a CD45RA+ naive subset and a CD45RA-negative memory subset. This CDR3 spans 13 amino acids. The V gene lost 10 bases and the J gene lost 4 bases, with 14 bases spanning the gap. CDR1 is SGHVS and CDR2 is FQNEAQ in the germline V gene. For this clone: The antigen remains unidentified.

For every subset, genomic DNA was evenly distributed across several immunoSEQ plates. Produced via immunoSEQ multiplex PCR; TCRdb's table is partial and in-frame only. The sample contains around 990,000 clones, approximately 80% of which appear only once. The J gene is TRBJ2-1, the V gene TRBV7-8; TRBD1 or TRBD2 may be the D gene (6 bases each). The receptor was derived from a man aged 18 to 29 in good health. Some clones in this sample may be carry-over from other donors' samples. Sequences were obtained from memory CD4+ T cells from PBMCs. Specified subset: CD45RA-negative fraction. The DNA for the CDR3 is TGTGCCACCCAGGTAGGGGGGTACAATGAGCAGTTCTTC. The encoded protein is CATQVGGYNEQFF.